Below, 32 T cell receptor beta chains from the same sample are listed, as sequenced in a study of vaccination and CD4 T cells after COVID-19. Oncomine TCR Beta short-read sequencing was applied to DNA from cultured CD4+ T cells. TCRdb reprocessed the PCR reads via MiXCR and lists one record per CDR3 protein. The data hold roughly 7,200 distinct CDR3 sequences, with roughly 55% observed a single time. The antigens these receptors bind are not known. Treatment given: 10-day PBMC culture with coronavirus spike peptide pools or control peptides (ViraFEST assay). Material: CD4+ T cells from blood, cultured in vitro. The receptors shown here come from a human donor who had recovered from COVID-19.

The chain recombines TRBV7-9 with TRBJ2-2, with D perhaps TRBD1 (6 bases). Germline V gene data show CDR1 as SEHNR and CDR2 as FQNEAQ (reference sequence). Trimming shortened V by 6 bases and J by 7 bases, and 12 bases separated the two germline ends. The CDR3 contains 13 residues. As DNA, the CDR3 is TGTGCCAGCAGTCGCCTACAGGGCGGGGAGCTGTTTTTT. This encodes CASSRLQGGELFF. The whole variable domain, remainder taken from reference TRBV7-9 and TRBJ2-2, is DTGVSQNPRHKITKRGQNVTFRCDPISEHNRLYWYRQTLGQGPEFLTYFQNEAQLEKSRLLSDRFSAERPKGSFSTLEIQRTEQGDSAMYLCASSRLQGGELFFGEGSRLTVL.

This chain joins TRBV27 and TRBJ2-5; 9 positions match TRBD1. The CDR3 contains 14 residues. The germline CDR1 and CDR2 sequences are MNHEY and SMNVEV (reference sequence). The ends lost 5 bases at V and 3 bases at J; junction bases unmatched: 4. DNA of the CDR3: TGTGCCAGCAGTCAAAGGACAGGGGAAGAGACCCAGTACTTC. Its protein is CASSQRTGEETQYF.

CDR3 nucleotides: TGTGCCACCAGCAGAGGACAGGGGGTTTCCTACGAGCAGTACTTC. Translated, it gives CATSRGQGVSYEQYF. The chain is built from TRBV15 and TRBJ2-7; TRBD1 matches 9 bases. Germline V gives CDR1 LNHNV, CDR2 YYDKDF (reference sequence). The CDR3 totals 15 residues. With 1 base clipped from V and 1 base from J, the junction kept 2 bases outside the gene matches.

This clonotype was found a few times. This chain uses TRBV7-3 with TRBJ1-1, with D maybe TRBD1 (5 bases). This CDR3 comprises 13 residues. V was cut by 6 bases and J by 1 base, with 9 bases left in between. The germline V gene encodes CDR1 SGHTA and CDR2 FQGTGA. CDR3: CASSSTGNTEAFF. Written as DNA, the CDR3 is TGTGCCAGCAGTTCTACAGGGAACACTGAAGCTTTCTTT.

The chain employs TRBV11-2 and TRBJ2-3; no definite D call. The V gene's germline CDR1 is SGHAT and CDR2 FQNNGV. The CDR3 has 12 amino acids. V lost 5 bases and J 2 bases, leaving 5 bases between the germline ends. The CDR3 bases are TGTGCCAGCAGCAGGAACACAGATACGCAGTATTTT. As protein: CASSRNTDTQYF.

By its share, this clonotype is medium-sized. The rearrangement links TRBV12-3 or TRBV12-4 to TRBJ1-2; no clear D. The ends were cut back, 6 bases at V and 4 bases at J, with 9 bases in the middle. This CDR3 region has 12 residues. The CDR3 bases are TGTGCCAGCAGCCCCCTTATCTATGGCTACACCTTC. Translation: CASSPLIYGYTF.

The CDR3: CASTPRSGRPGELFF. CDR3 in DNA: TGTGCCAGCACCCCAAGGAGCGGGAGACCCGGGGAGCTGTTTTTT. The chain links TRBV7-9 to TRBJ2-2, with TRBD2 matching over 8 bases. Germline CDR1 and CDR2: SEHNR and FQNEAQ (reference sequence). This CDR3 has 15 amino acids. The junction had 10 bases not matched to a gene; V was cut back by 7 bases and J by 6 bases. The variable domain in full, completed from reference TRBV7-9 and TRBJ2-2, reads DTGVSQNPRHKITKRGQNVTFRCDPISEHNRLYWYRQTLGQGPEFLTYFQNEAQLEKSRLLSDRFSAERPKGSFSTLEIQRTEQGDSAMYLCASTPRSGRPGELFFGEGSRLTVL.

V is TRBV20-1 and J is TRBJ1-1, with D possibly TRBD1 on 6 matching bases. Germline-derived CDR1 and CDR2 are DFQATT and SNEGSKA (reference sequence). This CDR3 region has 12 residues. V lost 1 base and J 7 bases, leaving 10 bases between the germline ends. CDR3 nucleotide sequence: TGCAGTGCTAGAGTCCTCAGGGGTGAAGCTTTCTTT. Translating gives CSARVLRGEAFF.

This clonotype was found a few times. The chain employs TRBV28 and TRBJ2-2; TRBD2 matches at 13 bases. This CDR3 region has 17 residues. Germline V gene sequence: CDR1 MDHEN, CDR2 SYDVKM. V dropped 0 bases and J dropped 6; count of bases not matched to a gene: 4. Written as DNA, the CDR3 is TGTGCCAGCAGTTTATGGATACTAGCGGGAGGGCCCGGGGAGCTGTTTTTT. This gives the protein CASSLWILAGGPGELFF.

The rearrangement links TRBV28 to TRBJ2-5; D remains unclear. Between the trimmed V and J ends, which lost 3 bases and 5 bases, there was a span of 13 bases. The CDR3 is 14 amino acids. CDR1 and CDR2 from the germline V gene are MDHEN and SYDVKM. The CDR3 loop reads CASSLSPTAETQYF. In DNA, the CDR3 is TGTGCCAGCAGTTTGAGCCCAACGGCGGAGACCCAGTACTTC. The full variable domain, with the rest looked up from reference TRBV28 and TRBJ2-5, is DVKVTQSSRYLVKRTGEKVFLECVQDMDHENMFWYRQDPGLGLRLIYFSYDVKMKEKGDIPEGYSVSREKKERFSLILESASTNQTSMYLCASSLSPTAETQYFGPGTRLLVL.

The genes are TRBV5-1 and TRBJ2-4; tentatively, D is TRBD1 (6 bases). The CDR3 is 17 amino acids. Germline CDR1 and CDR2: SGHRS and YFSETQ. With 4 bases removed from V and 0 bases from J, the gap between germline ends came to 17 bases. CDR3 DNA: TGCGCCAGCAGCCCCGGACAGTTCGACCTAGCCAAAAACATTCAGTACTTC. Amino acid sequence: CASSPGQFDLAKNIQYF. The complete variable domain, with remaining parts taken from reference TRBV5-1 and TRBJ2-4, reads KAGVTQTPRYLIKTRGQQVTLSCSPISGHRSVSWYQQTPGQGLQFLFEYFSETQRNKGNFPGRFSGRQFSNSRSEMNVSTLELGDSALYLCASSPGQFDLAKNIQYFGAGTRLSVL.

This chain joins TRBV7-6 and TRBJ1-6, with D possibly TRBD1 on 5 matching bases. Trimming removed 2 bases from V and 11 bases from J, with 7 bases in between. The CDR3 loop spans 12 amino acids. Germline-derived CDR1 and CDR2 are SGHVS and FNYEAQ. CDR3 sequence reads: CASSLSGAPLHF. In DNA, the CDR3 is TGTGCCAGCAGCTTATCGGGGGCACCCCTCCACTTT.

The gene calls are TRBV10-2 and TRBJ2-7; the D is unclear. The CDR3 extends over 11 amino acids. Germline loops: CDR1 WSHSY, CDR2 SAAADI. The ends were cut back, 10 bases at V and 2 bases at J, with 9 bases in the middle. The CDR3 loop reads CATTETYEQYF. The CDR3 DNA reads TGCGCCACCACGGAGACCTACGAGCAGTACTTC.

The chain joins TRBV20-1 to TRBJ1-5, with D maybe TRBD1 (5 bases). The CDR3 is made up of 15 amino acids. The V and J ends lost 5 bases and 5 bases respectively, with 19 bases between them. Germline V gene lookup returns CDR1 DFQATT and CDR2 SNEGSKA (reference sequence). The CDR3 region has the DNA TGCAGTGCTTGGGGAGGGCAGGGAATAGATCAGCCCCAGCATTTT. This gives the protein CSAWGGQGIDQPQHF.

The sample holds a few counts of this clonotype. A read error may account for a junction end that differs from germline. The rearrangement uses TRBV20-1 and TRBJ2-7; TRBD1 aligns across 9 bases. This CDR3 is 14 amino acids long. Germline CDR1 and CDR2: DFQATT and SNEGSKA (reference sequence). CDR3 amino acids: CSARGDRDSYEQYF. The CDR3 coding sequence is TGCAGTGCAAGAGGGGACAGGGACTCCTACGAGCAGTACTTC.

The gene calls are TRBV30 and TRBJ1-1; D is undetermined. V was cut by 8 bases and J by 4 bases, with 17 bases left in between. The CDR3 runs to 13 residues. CDR1 is GTSNPN and CDR2 is SVGIG in the germline V gene (reference sequence). The CDR3 here is CAAEVSSSTEAFF. CDR3 coding DNA: TGTGCCGCGGAGGTGAGTTCGAGCACTGAAGCTTTCTTT.

In this sample, this clonotype turned up a few times. DNA for the CDR3: TGTGCCAGTAGACGGACAGGGAGGGCCAATCAGCCCCAGCATTTT. It is translated as CASRRTGRANQPQHF. This chain joins TRBV19 and TRBJ1-5, with 8 bases that match TRBD1. Trimming took 6 bases from V and 3 from J; bases not matched to a gene: 7. CDR1 LNHDA and CDR2 SQIVND come from the germline V gene (reference sequence). This CDR3 contains 15 residues.

This clonotype counts as hyperexpanded. The rearrangement joins TRBV30 to TRBJ1-2; no definite D call. Germline lookup yields CDR1 GTSNPN and CDR2 SVGIG (reference sequence). This CDR3 has 13 amino acids. The germline V and J ends were trimmed by 8 bases and 0 bases, with 13 bases remaining between them. DNA for the CDR3: TGTGCCAGCAGCCGAGGAGCTAACTATGGCTACACCTTC. Amino acid sequence: CASSRGANYGYTF. The whole variable domain, remainder taken from reference TRBV30 and TRBJ1-2, is SQTIHQWPATLVQPVGSPLSLECTVEGTSNPNLYWYRQAAGRGLQLLFYSVGIGQISSEVPQNLSASRPQDRQFILSSKKLLLSDSGFYLCASSRGANYGYTFGSGTRLTVV.

CDR3 in amino acids: CASSLPGGYGYTF. The CDR3, as DNA: TGTGCCAGCAGCTTACCAGGGGGGTATGGCTACACCTTC. The chain couples TRBV7-2 to TRBJ1-2; 7 positions agree with TRBD1. The V gene end was trimmed by 2 bases and the J gene end by 5 bases; junction bases not matched to a gene: 2. Germline V gene sequence: CDR1 SGHTA, CDR2 FQGNSA. The length of the CDR3 is 13 residues.

This clonotype occurred a few times. Here the CDR3 DNA reads TGTGCCACCAGTGAACGGACAGGGGGGAACACCGGGGAGCTGTTTTTT. It specifies CATSERTGGNTGELFF. V and J are TRBV24-1 and TRBJ2-2; 10 nucleotides align to TRBD1. There are 16 residues in the CDR3. After removal of 4 bases from V and 1 base from J, the junction contained 2 bases not matched to a gene. The germline CDR1 and CDR2 sequences are KGHDR and SFDVKD.

This rearrangement joins TRBV27 to TRBJ2-3; D gene unclear. The CDR3 consists of 13 residues. Trimming left V 6 bases short and J 1 base short, with 8 bases between. The germline CDR1 and CDR2 sequences are MNHEY and SMNVEV (reference sequence). The CDR3 DNA is TGTGCCAGCAGCCCCCGCGGCACAGATACGCAGTATTTT. This translates into CASSPRGTDTQYF.

J is TRBJ2-7 and V is TRBV7-2, with TRBD1 matching over 9 bases. Losses at the gene ends were 4 bases for V and 2 bases for J; bases not matched to a gene: 9. There are 16 residues in the CDR3. Germline loops: CDR1 SGHTA, CDR2 FQGNSA. In DNA, the CDR3 is TGTGCCAGCAGCTCGACAGGGGGGGTCCGAACCTACGAGCAGTACTTC. Translated, it gives CASSSTGGVRTYEQYF.

This clonotype was seen a handful of times. The V gene is TRBV20-1, the J gene TRBJ2-3, with 9 bases fitting TRBD2. The V and J ends lost 5 bases and 2 bases, in that order; junction bases with no gene match: 5. The CDR3 spans 14 residues. CDR1 DFQATT and CDR2 SNEGSKA come from the germline V gene (reference sequence). The CDR3 reads CSAPIAGDTDTQYF. DNA for the CDR3: TGCAGTGCTCCTATAGCGGGAGACACAGATACGCAGTATTTT.

This chain joins TRBV6-2 or TRBV6-3 and TRBJ2-5, with D perhaps matching TRBD1 or TRBD2 (5 bases each). In germline, CDR1 is MNHEY, CDR2 SVGEGT. V gave up 2 bases and J gave up 2 bases, with 9 bases separating them. This CDR3 comprises 14 residues. The DNA for the CDR3 is TGTGCCAGCAGTTACGGGTGGGGGCAAGAGACCCAGTACTTC. Residues: CASSYGWGQETQYF.

This clonotype was seen a handful of times. The chain joins TRBV20-1 to TRBJ2-2, with a possible D match to TRBD1 (6 bases). The CDR3 contains 16 residues. Germline values: CDR1 DFQATT, CDR2 SNEGSKA (reference sequence). V dropped 3 bases and J dropped 0 bases, with 14 bases sitting between them. The CDR3 DNA reads TGCAGTGCTAGGGGGGCCGGGACATCGAACACCGGGGAGCTGTTTTTT. Its translation is CSARGAGTSNTGELFF.

The V call is TRBV27, the J call TRBJ2-3; D unresolved. The CDR3 runs to 12 residues. V was trimmed by 2 bases and J by 6 bases, leaving 6 bases between them. Germline lookup yields CDR1 MNHEY and CDR2 SMNVEV (reference sequence). CDR3 region: CASSLMGDTQYF. The CDR3 DNA is TGTGCCAGCAGTTTAATGGGGGATACGCAGTATTTT.

This chain joins TRBV10-3 and TRBJ1-2; D might be TRBD1 (5 bases). The CDR3 sequence is 14 residues long. V dropped 2 bases and J dropped 1 base, with 8 bases sitting between them. Looked up from germline, CDR1 is ENHRY and CDR2 is SYGVKD. The CDR3 DNA follows: TGTGCCATCAGTGAGCAGGGAGGTAACTATGGCTACACCTTC. This encodes CAISEQGGNYGYTF.

This chain joins TRBV18 and TRBJ2-1; D perhaps matches TRBD1 (6 bases). Germline-derived CDR1 and CDR2 are KGHSH and LQKENI. The CDR3 is 13 residues long. V was pared by 3 bases and J by 6 bases, with 9 bases between. CDR3 DNA: TGTGCCAGCTCACCGGGACAAGGCAATGAGCAGTTCTTC. It yields the protein CASSPGQGNEQFF.

The chain carries TRBV29-1 and TRBJ2-2; TRBD1 aligns across 7 bases. The V gene end was trimmed by 3 bases and the J gene end by 2 bases; junction bases not matched to a gene: 6. Germline lookup yields CDR1 SQVTM and CDR2 ANQGSEA. The CDR3 totals 15 residues. The CDR3 DNA reads as TGCAGCGTTGAGAAAGGGACAGCTAACACCGGGGAGCTGTTTTTT. Its protein is CSVEKGTANTGELFF.

The chain links TRBV20-1 to TRBJ2-5; possible D gene TRBD1, 6 bases. The V and J ends lost 3 bases and 5 bases respectively, with 22 bases between them. There are 16 residues in the CDR3. The germline CDR1 and CDR2 sequences are DFQATT and SNEGSKA (reference sequence). In DNA form, the CDR3 reads TGCAGTGCTAGGTACGGACCGGGACACGATTTGGAGACCCAGTACTTC. This gives the protein CSARYGPGHDLETQYF.

This clonotype is medium-sized (0.01 to 0.1%) in the sample. The chain uses TRBV11-3 and TRBJ2-1, with D perhaps matching TRBD1 (6 bases). With 5 bases removed from V and 6 bases from J, the gap between germline ends came to 17 bases. The CDR3 contains 15 residues. The germline V gene encodes CDR1 SGHNT and CDR2 YENEEA. The CDR3: CASSPPGVRPNEQFF. CDR3 DNA: TGTGCCAGCAGCCCCCCAGGGGTTAGGCCCAATGAGCAGTTCTTC.

The chain uses TRBV6-7 and TRBJ2-5; D uncertain. TRBV6-7 is flagged as an ORF with uncertain function. V was cut by 2 bases and J by 2 bases, with 9 bases left in between. This CDR3 spans 14 amino acids. The DNA for the CDR3 is TGTGCCAGCAGTTACCCGGACGTACAAGAGACCCAGTACTTC. This encodes CASSYPDVQETQYF.